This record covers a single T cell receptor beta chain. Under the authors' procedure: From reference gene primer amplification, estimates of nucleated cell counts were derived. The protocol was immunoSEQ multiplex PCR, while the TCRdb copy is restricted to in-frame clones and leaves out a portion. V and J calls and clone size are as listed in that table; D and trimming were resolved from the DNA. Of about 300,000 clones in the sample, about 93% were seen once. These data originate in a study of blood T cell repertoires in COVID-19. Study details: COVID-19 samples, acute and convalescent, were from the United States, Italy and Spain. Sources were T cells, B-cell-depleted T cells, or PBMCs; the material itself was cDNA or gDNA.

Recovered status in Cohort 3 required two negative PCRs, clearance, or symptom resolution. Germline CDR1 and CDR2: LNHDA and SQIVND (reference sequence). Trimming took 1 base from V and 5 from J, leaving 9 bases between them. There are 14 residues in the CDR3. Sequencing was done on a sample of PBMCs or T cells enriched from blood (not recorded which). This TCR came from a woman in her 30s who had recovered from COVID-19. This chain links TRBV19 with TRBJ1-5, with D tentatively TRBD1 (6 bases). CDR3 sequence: CASSIVQGDQPQHF. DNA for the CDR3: TGTGCCAGTAGTATAGTACAGGGCGATCAGCCCCAGCATTTT. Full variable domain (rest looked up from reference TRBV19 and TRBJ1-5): DGGITQSPKYLFRKEGQNVTLSCEQNLNHDAMYWYRQDPGQGLRLIYYSQIVNDFQKGDIAEGYSVSREKKESFPLTVTSAQKNPTAFYLCASSIVQGDQPQHFGDGTRLSIL.